The 8 T cell receptor beta chains below come from one sample, sequenced in a study of blood T cell repertoires in COVID-19. Libraries were prepared by immunoSEQ multiplex PCR; TCRdb keeps only in-frame clonotypes and omits some of them. Among fewer than 400,000 clones listed, approximately 87% were seen once. The material sequenced was PBMCs or T cells enriched from blood (not recorded which). These TCRs come from a woman between 50 and 59 years old who had recovered from COVID-19.

The chain couples TRBV19 to TRBJ1-4, with 7 bases lining up with TRBD1. CDR1 is LNHDA, CDR2 SQIVND, per germline (reference sequence). The CDR3 has 13 amino acids. Trimming cost V 8 bases and J 5 bases; bases outside gene matches: 5. CDR3 DNA sequence: TGTGCCAGTTGGGGACAGTCGAATGAAAAACTGTTTTTT. This gives the protein CASWGQSNEKLFF.

The J gene is TRBJ1-2, the V gene TRBV4-1; D is uncertain. This CDR3 region has 15 residues. V dropped 2 bases and J dropped 4 bases, with 14 bases sitting between them. The germline V gene encodes CDR1 MGHRA and CDR2 YSYEKL. The CDR3 sequence: CASSQTMGSGYGYTF. As DNA, the CDR3 is TGCGCCAGCAGCCAAACGATGGGGAGTGGCTATGGCTACACCTTC.

This clone has only one observation. The chain joins TRBV11-2 to TRBJ2-5, with 9 positions matching TRBD1. The germline V gene has CDR1 SGHAT and CDR2 FQNNGV. V was pared by 5 bases and J by 4 bases, with 8 bases of the junction left unmatched. The CDR3 length is 15 residues. The CDR3 here is CASSRGQGRGETQYF. The CDR3 coding sequence is TGTGCCAGCAGCCGGGGACAGGGAAGGGGAGAGACCCAGTACTTC.

V and J are TRBV4-3 and TRBJ1-6, with 9 bases matching TRBD1. V was pared by 2 bases and J by 10 bases, with 9 bases of the junction left unmatched. The CDR3 totals 16 residues. The V gene's germline CDR1 is LGHNA and CDR2 YSLEER. The CDR3 sequence: CASSQTQGAGMSPLHF. In DNA, the CDR3 is TGCGCCAGCAGCCAAACACAGGGGGCAGGAATGTCACCCCTCCACTTT.

The chain recombines TRBV27 with TRBJ1-5; TRBD1 matches at 7 bases. This CDR3 has 16 amino acids. Looked up from germline, CDR1 is MNHEY and CDR2 is SMNVEV (reference sequence). Germline trimming cut 5 bases from V and 2 bases from J; bases unmatched to any gene: 9. The CDR3 loop reads CASSRSTGAGNQPQHF. For the CDR3, the DNA is TGTGCCAGCAGTAGGTCCACAGGGGCGGGCAATCAGCCCCAGCATTTT.

The rearrangement uses TRBV13 and TRBJ2-1; 10 bases map to TRBD2. The CDR3 loop spans 14 amino acids. CDR1 is PRHDT, CDR2 FYEKMQ, per germline (reference sequence). V lost 3 bases, J lost 10 bases, and 6 bases stayed unmatched. The CDR3 sequence is CASSFSSGGREQFF. The CDR3, as DNA: TGTGCCAGCAGCTTTTCTAGCGGGGGTAGGGAGCAGTTCTTC.

This clone was seen just once. This chain uses TRBV29-1 with TRBJ2-7, with D perhaps matching TRBD1 (5 bases). CDR3 size: 14 residues. Germline CDR1 reads SQVTM; CDR2 reads ANQGSEA. Deletions cut 3 bases from V and 3 bases from J, with 15 bases between. As DNA, the CDR3 is TGCAGCGTTGAGATGGCAGGGCGGAACTACGAGCAGTACTTC. This sequence encodes CSVEMAGRNYEQYF.

This chain connects TRBV27 to TRBJ2-3, with 8 nucleotides matching TRBD2. The CDR3 is 14 amino acids. CDR1 is MNHEY and CDR2 is SMNVEV in the germline V gene (reference sequence). Trimming took 7 bases from V and 4 from J; bases not matched to a gene: 7. The CDR3 nucleotides are TGTGCCAGCAACGGGGGGGCCGGGGCAGATACGCAGTATTTT. This sequence encodes CASNGGAGADTQYF.